The rows below give T cell receptor beta chains drawn from one sample of a study of T cells in Graves' hyperthyroidism and ophthalmopathy. One entry per CDR3 protein results from TCRdb running MiXCR on the multiplex PCR reads. Of about 520,000 distinct CDR3 sequences in the sample, around 22% were seen once. The sample was blood. These receptors all come from a woman aged 25 to 45 with Graves' ophthalmopathy. Both conserved end residues are part of each CDR3. D genes are given only for firm matches. Size is omitted from some rows. Given values are once, few, many or a class for expanded clones.

D: -; J: TRBJ1-1; size: -; V: TRBV10-3; CDR3: CAISESTVMNTEAFF; DNA: TGTGCCATCAGTGAGTCGACGGTAATGAACACTGAAGCTTTCTTT
D: -; J: TRBJ1-2; size: many; V: TRBV5-1; CDR3: CASSKDRFYGYTF; DNA: TGCGCCAGCAGCAAAGACAGATTCTATGGCTACACCTTC
D: TRBD1; J: TRBJ2-5; size: few; V: TRBV4-1; CDR3: CASSRTGLVETQYF; DNA: TGCGCCAGCAGCCGGACAGGACTCGTGGAGACCCAGTACTTC
D: TRBD2; J: TRBJ2-7; size: -; V: TRBV27; CDR3: CASSLSASGSWEQYF; DNA: TGTGCCAGCAGTTTATCAGCTAGCGGGAGTTGGGAGCAGTACTTC
D: -; J: TRBJ2-7; size: -; V: TRBV30; CDR3: CAWSVRYLARTSYEQYF; DNA: TGTGCCTGGAGTGTTCGGTATCTAGCAAGGACTTCCTACGAGCAGTACTTC
D: -; J: TRBJ1-1; size: many; V: TRBV12-3/TRBV12-4; CDR3: CASTGIQTEAFF; DNA: TGTGCCAGCACAGGGATTCAGACTGAAGCTTTCTTT
D: -; J: TRBJ2-7; size: few; V: TRBV3-1; CDR3: CASSKRLPPYEQYF; DNA: TGTGCCAGCAGCAAGCGGCTTCCCCCCTACGAGCAGTACTTC
D: TRBD2; J: TRBJ2-7; size: many; V: TRBV12-3/TRBV12-4; CDR3: CASTPSGRAYEQYF; DNA: TGTGCCAGCACTCCTAGCGGGCGCGCCTACGAGCAGTACTTC
D: -; J: TRBJ1-2; size: few; V: TRBV7-9; CDR3: CASSLSGIGVKGYTF; DNA: TGTGCCAGCAGCTTATCCGGGATAGGGGTTAAGGGTTACACCTTC
D: -; J: TRBJ1-1; size: -; V: TRBV6-5; CDR3: CASSYTQTGNTEAFF; DNA: TGTGCCAGCAGTTACACACAGACGGGGAACACTGAAGCTTTCTTT
D: -; J: TRBJ1-1; size: many; V: TRBV6-5; CDR3: CASSYTTTQNTEAFF; DNA: TGTGCCAGCAGTTACACAACGACACAGAACACTGAAGCTTTCTTT
D: -; J: TRBJ1-1; size: many; V: TRBV19; CDR3: CASSTVGDEAFF; DNA: TGTGCCAGTAGTACGGTAGGAGATGAAGCTTTCTTT
D: TRBD2; J: TRBJ2-3; size: few; V: TRBV27; CDR3: CASSFEAGGGSTQYF; DNA: TGTGCCAGCAGTTTCGAAGCGGGAGGAGGGAGTACGCAGTATTTT
D: TRBD2; J: TRBJ2-4; size: many; V: TRBV20-1; CDR3: CSASTSGDAKNIQYF; DNA: TGCAGTGCTTCGACTAGCGGGGATGCCAAAAACATTCAGTACTTC
D: -; J: TRBJ2-6; size: many; V: TRBV4-1; CDR3: CASSQEGGNSGANVLTF; DNA: TGCGCCAGCAGCCAAGAGGGCGGAAACTCTGGGGCCAACGTCCTGACTTTC
D: -; J: TRBJ1-1; size: many; V: TRBV2; CDR3: CASRVKNTEAFF; DNA: TGTGCCAGCAGAGTAAAGAACACTGAAGCTTTCTTT
D: TRBD2; J: TRBJ2-5; size: -; V: TRBV7-2; CDR3: CASSLSGGGRIGQETQYF; DNA: TGTGCCAGCAGCTTAAGCGGGGGGGGTCGGATAGGCCAAGAGACCCAGTACTTC
D: -; J: TRBJ1-1; size: many; V: TRBV6-1; CDR3: CASSEVQVGSGTEAFF; DNA: TGTGCCAGCAGTGAAGTACAGGTGGGGTCCGGGACTGAAGCTTTCTTT
D: -; J: TRBJ1-5; size: -; V: TRBV20-1; CDR3: CSGTPGLYSNQPQHF; DNA: TGCAGTGGGACCCCAGGGTTGTATAGCAATCAGCCCCAGCATTTT
D: -; J: TRBJ1-1; size: many; V: TRBV6-1; CDR3: CASSEVRTAEAFF; DNA: TGTGCCAGCAGTGAAGTGAGGACAGCTGAAGCTTTCTTT
D: -; J: TRBJ1-2; size: -; V: TRBV14; CDR3: CASSQLDRGGYTF; DNA: TGTGCCAGCAGCCAGCTGGACCGTGGAGGCTACACCTTC
D: TRBD1; J: TRBJ1-5; size: many; V: TRBV6-2/TRBV6-3; CDR3: CASRRRQGIDQPQHF; DNA: TGTGCCAGCCGCCGCCGACAGGGAATAGATCAGCCCCAGCATTTT
D: -; J: TRBJ1-5; size: -; V: TRBV24-1; CDR3: CATSDTRGGVNQPQHF; DNA: TGTGCCACCAGTGATACGCGGGGAGGGGTGAATCAGCCCCAGCATTTT
D: TRBD1; J: TRBJ1-1; size: many; V: TRBV18; CDR3: CASSPGQGGVNTEAFF; DNA: TGTGCCAGCTCACCTGGACAGGGAGGGGTCAACACTGAAGCTTTCTTT
D: -; J: TRBJ1-5; size: few; V: TRBV19; CDR3: CASSGGTRGNRPQHF; DNA: TGTGCCAGTAGTGGAGGGACACGGGGCAATCGGCCCCAGCATTTT
D: TRBD1; J: TRBJ2-7; size: many; V: TRBV15; CDR3: CATSRETGRSYEQYF; DNA: TGTGCCACCAGCAGAGAGACAGGGCGTTCCTACGAGCAGTACTTC
D: -; J: TRBJ2-2; size: -; V: TRBV4-2; CDR3: CASSQDRDKWLGELFF; DNA: TGTGCCAGCAGCCAGGACCGGGACAAGTGGTTGGGGGAGCTGTTTTTT
D: TRBD1; J: TRBJ1-1; size: many; V: TRBV6-5; CDR3: CASSRGTGNTEAFF; DNA: TGTGCCAGCAGTAGAGGGACAGGAAACACTGAAGCTTTCTTT